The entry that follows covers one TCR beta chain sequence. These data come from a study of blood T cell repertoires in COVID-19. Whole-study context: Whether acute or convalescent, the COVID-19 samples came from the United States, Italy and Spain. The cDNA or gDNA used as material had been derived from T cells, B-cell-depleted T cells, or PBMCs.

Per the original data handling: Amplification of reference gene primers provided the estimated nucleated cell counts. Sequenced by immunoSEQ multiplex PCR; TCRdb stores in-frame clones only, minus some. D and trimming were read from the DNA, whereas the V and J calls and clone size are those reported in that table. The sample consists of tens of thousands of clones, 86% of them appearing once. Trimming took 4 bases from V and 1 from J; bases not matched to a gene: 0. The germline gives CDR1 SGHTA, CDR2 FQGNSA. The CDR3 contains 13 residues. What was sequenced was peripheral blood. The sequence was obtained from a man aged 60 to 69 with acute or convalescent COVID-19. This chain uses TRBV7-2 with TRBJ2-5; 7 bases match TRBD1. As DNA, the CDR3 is TGTGCCAGCAGCTGGGACAGCCAAGAGACCCAGTACTTC. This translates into CASSWDSQETQYF.